The rows below give T cell receptor beta chains drawn from one sample of a study of blood T cell repertoires in COVID-19. TCRdb's table, derived via immunoSEQ multiplex PCR, lists solely in-frame clones and lacks some. The sample yields about 150,000 clones, around 89% seen once. Input material: peripheral blood. The receptor set was obtained from a man in his sixties with acute or convalescent COVID-19. CDR3s include the opening cysteine and the closing phenylalanine or tryptophan. A D gene is named only where the DNA matches it firmly. Size is stated for part of the rows, as once, few or many counts, or as a class when the clone is expanded.

TRBJ1-2	TRBD1	15	once	TRBV2	TGTGCCAGCCGCCGGGACAGGGGAAAATTTTATGGCTACACCTTC	CASRRDRGKFYGYTF
TRBJ1-2	.	11	.	TRBV30	TGCGCGGTAGCGACTAACTATGGCTACACCTTC	CAVATNYGYTF
TRBJ1-3	.	13	.	TRBV2	TGTGCCAGCATAAAATACGGTGGAAACACCATATATTTT	CASIKYGGNTIYF
TRBJ2-1	TRBD2	15	.	TRBV7-8	TGTGCCAGCAGCCGAGGACTAGCGGCTAACAATGAGCAGTTCTTC	CASSRGLAANNEQFF
TRBJ2-7	.	17	.	TRBV2	TGTGCCAGCATCCAAATTTTTGGGGCCTTAAGCTCCTACGAGCAGTACTTC	CASIQIFGALSSYEQYF
TRBJ2-7	TRBD2	15	.	TRBV6-5	TGTGCCAGCAGTTACTCGGGGACGTCCGGGGGGGAGCAGTACTTC	CASSYSGTSGGEQYF
TRBJ1-1	TRBD1	14	.	TRBV7-3	TGTGCCAGCAGCTTAACGACAGGGGGCTTGGGAGCTTTCTTT	CASSLTTGGLGAFF
TRBJ1-1	TRBD1	15	.	TRBV5-6	TGTGCCAGCAGCTTTCAAGACAGGGACCAAACTGAAGCTTTCTTT	CASSFQDRDQTEAFF
TRBJ1-6	.	15	.	TRBV3-1/TRBV3-2	TGTGCCAGCAGCCTTTCGGACAGCCGTAATTCACCCCTCCACTTT	CASSLSDSRNSPLHF
TRBJ2-3	TRBD2	14	.	TRBV5-1	TGCGCCAGCGCTAGCGGGGGAAACGCAGATACGCAGTATTTT	CASASGGNADTQYF
TRBJ2-5	.	13	.	TRBV7-3	TGTGCCAGCAGCTTAGACAGACAAGAGACCCAGTACTTC	CASSLDRQETQYF
TRBJ1-4	TRBD1	14	.	TRBV5-1	TGCGCCAGCAGCTCCGGGACAGTTAATGAAAAACTGTTTTTT	CASSSGTVNEKLFF
TRBJ2-3	TRBD2	17	.	TRBV4-3	TGCGCCAGCAGCCAAGCGCGACGGGGGGGGCGAACAGATACGCAGTATTTT	CASSQARRGGRTDTQYF
TRBJ1-1	.	13	.	TRBV30	TGTGCCTGGAGTCTTCAGTCTTACACTGAAGCTTTCTTT	CAWSLQSYTEAFF
TRBJ1-5	.	15	once	TRBV7-9	TGTGCCAGCAGCTTAGGGGGCGGGATGAAACAGCCCCAGCATTTT	CASSLGGGMKQPQHF
TRBJ1-2	.	12	.	TRBV2	TGTGCCAGCAGAGGGGAAAGGAGTGGCTACACCTTC	CASRGERSGYTF
TRBJ1-1	.	18	.	TRBV4-3	TGCGCCAGCAGCCCGACGAGTGTACAGGGAAAAGGCGGCACTGAAGCTTTCTTT	CASSPTSVQGKGGTEAFF
TRBJ2-3	TRBD2	15	.	TRBV19	TGTGCCAGTAGTATAAGCGGGGGTGGCACAGATACGCAGTATTTT	CASSISGGGTDTQYF
TRBJ1-3	.	15	.	TRBV18	TGTGCCAGCACAGACAGGAGGAACTCTGGAAACACCATATATTTT	CASTDRRNSGNTIYF
TRBJ2-2	TRBD2	16	.	TRBV6-1	TGTGCCAGCAGTGTACTAGCGGGGGAGCCCACCGGGGAGCTGTTTTTT	CASSVLAGEPTGELFF
TRBJ2-6	.	18	.	TRBV5-8	TGTGCCAGCAGCTTGGGCAAGATAACAGGGCACGGGGCCAACGTCCTGACTTTC	CASSLGKITGHGANVLTF
TRBJ2-2	.	16	.	TRBV7-9	TGTGCCAGCAGCTTGGGGACACCCTTTAACACCGGGGAGCTGTTTTTT	CASSLGTPFNTGELFF
TRBJ1-5	TRBD1	17	few	TRBV7-2	TGTGCCAGCAGCGTCGGGGGACAGGGGAGAAGAAATCAGCCCCAGCATTTT	CASSVGGQGRRNQPQHF
TRBJ2-3	TRBD1	15	.	TRBV5-1	TGCGCCAGCAGCCAAGGGACAGGGCGAGGGGATACGCAGTATTTT	CASSQGTGRGDTQYF
TRBJ1-4	TRBD1	15	.	TRBV2	TGTGCCAGCAAGGGACAGCTTGCAACTAATGAAAAACTGTTTTTT	CASKGQLATNEKLFF
TRBJ2-4	.	14	.	TRBV5-1	TGCGCCAGCAGCTTGGATCAGGGCTTGAACATTCAGTACTTC	CASSLDQGLNIQYF
TRBJ1-2	.	14	.	TRBV7-6	TGTGCCAGCAGCTTAGAAACAACCAACTATGGCTACACCTTC	CASSLETTNYGYTF
TRBJ1-1	TRBD1	19	.	TRBV2	TGTGCCAGCAGGGAATACGACAGGGGCGCTCCCACTTTCAAGTTTGAGGCTTTCTTT	CASREYDRGAPTFKFEAFF
TRBJ1-1	.	15	.	TRBV5-8	TGTGCCAGCAGCTTGGCAAAAACGGACAGAACTGAAGCTTTCTTT	CASSLAKTDRTEAFF
TRBJ2-5	TRBD2	18	once	TRBV4-1	TGCGCCAGCAGCCAAGACCAGCGGGGCACCCGGTACCAAGAGACCCAGTACTTC	CASSQDQRGTRYQETQYF
TRBJ2-7	TRBD2	16	.	TRBV5-4	TGTGCCAGCAGCACCAGAACTAGCGGGGGGGGCTACGAGCAGTACTTC	CASSTRTSGGGYEQYF
TRBJ1-5	.	15	.	TRBV4-1	TGCGCCAGCAGACTTCGGGCAGGGGTCGAGCAGCCCCAGCATTTT	CASRLRAGVEQPQHF
TRBJ2-1	TRBD1	15	.	TRBV6-6	TGTGCCAGCACCACCGGGACAGGGGGCTCCAATGAGCAGTTCTTC	CASTTGTGGSNEQFF
TRBJ1-3	.	16	once	TRBV7-2	TGTGCCAGCAGCCTGAATCAGGTTTCCTCTGGAAACACCATATATTTT	CASSLNQVSSGNTIYF
TRBJ2-7	.	13	.	TRBV18	TGTGCCAGCTCCACAAGAGGGAGTACCGAGCAGTACTTC	CASSTRGSTEQYF
TRBJ2-1	TRBD1	15	few	TRBV5-4	TGTGCCAGCAGCGGTGGGGACAGGGGTTACAATGAGCAGTTCTTC	CASSGGDRGYNEQFF
TRBJ1-4	.	13	.	TRBV2	TGTGCCAGCAGTGCCACCATCGGGGAAAAACTGTTTTTT	CASSATIGEKLFF
TRBJ1-1	.	13	.	TRBV27	TGTGCCAGCAGTTTGGGCCTGAACACTGAAGCTTTCTTT	CASSLGLNTEAFF
TRBJ2-3	TRBD2	18	.	TRBV5-1	TGCGCCAGCAGCTTGGACGGGACTAGCGGGGGATCCACAGATACGCAGTATTTT	CASSLDGTSGGSTDTQYF
TRBJ1-2	TRBD1	15	.	TRBV19	TGTGCCAGTAGATCTCCGGGACAGGGGTCGAGAGGCTACACCTTC	CASRSPGQGSRGYTF
TRBJ2-7	.	15	.	TRBV6-5	TGTGCCAGCAGTTACCATGGCCTCCAAGTCCACGAGCAGTACTTC	CASSYHGLQVHEQYF
TRBJ2-3	.	16	.	TRBV5-1	TGCGCCAGCAGCTTGGGCGGGACCAGGATCACAGATACGCAGTATTTT	CASSLGGTRITDTQYF
TRBJ1-2	TRBD1	13	few	TRBV11-2	TGTGCCAGCAGCTTAGGGACAGGGGATGGCTACACCTTC	CASSLGTGDGYTF
TRBJ1-1	.	17	.	TRBV27	TGTGCCAGCAAGAGGTTGAAGGGGAAGGGGATGAACACTGAAGCTTTCTTT	CASKRLKGKGMNTEAFF
TRBJ1-1	.	12	.	TRBV11-3	TGTGCCAGCAGCGACGGGGGGTCTCAGGCTTTCTTT	CASSDGGSQAFF
TRBJ2-7	TRBD2	14	.	TRBV24-1	TGTGCCACCAATTCCGGGACTAGCAGTGGCGAGCAGTACTTC	CATNSGTSSGEQYF
TRBJ1-2	.	12	.	TRBV12-3/TRBV12-4	TGTGCCAGCAGTTTAGCGAATACAGCCTACACCTTC	CASSLANTAYTF
TRBJ1-2	TRBD1	21	.	TRBV27	TGTGCCAGCAGCCGATGGGGGACAGGGTTCCAAAATGACGGATTTACCGATGGCTACACCTTC	CASSRWGTGFQNDGFTDGYTF
TRBJ1-4	.	15	.	TRBV27	TGTGCCAGCAGATTATCGTCCATCACTAATGAAAAACTGTTTTTT	CASRLSSITNEKLFF
TRBJ1-2	.	12	.	TRBV19	TGTGCCAGTAGCAACTCTAACTATGGCTACACCTTC	CASSNSNYGYTF
TRBJ1-3	TRBD1	15	.	TRBV5-1	TGCGCCAGCAGCCGGTCACAGGGGGACGGAAACACCATATATTTT	CASSRSQGDGNTIYF
TRBJ1-1	.	13	.	TRBV6-4	TGTGCCAGCAGTGCGTTTGTGAACACTGAAGCTTTCTTT	CASSAFVNTEAFF
TRBJ2-7	TRBD1	14	.	TRBV27	TGTGCCAGCAGGGGACAGGGGGCGATCCACGAGCAGTACTTC	CASRGQGAIHEQYF
TRBJ2-7	.	12	.	TRBV11-1	TGTGCCAGCAGCTTTAACAGGGACGAGCAGTACTTC	CASSFNRDEQYF
TRBJ1-6	.	13	.	TRBV5-1	TGCGCCAGCAGCTTCCCCGGGGATTCACCCCTCCACTTT	CASSFPGDSPLHF
TRBJ1-1	.	13	.	TRBV21-1	TGTGCCAGCAGCAACGGAGGGGTGCCTGAAGCTTTCTTT	CASSNGGVPEAFF